The count of the clone carrying this TCR beta chain is one. As yet, its antigen is unknown. The protocol was immunoSEQ multiplex PCR, while the TCRdb copy is restricted to in-frame clones and leaves out a portion. The table records about 12,000 clones, roughly 70% of them present only once. The sample comes from a study of T cell clones after liver transplantation. The overall study: Three of the eight recipients were HCV-positive; the rest had non-autoimmune, non-viral transplant indications. Points from the study as a whole: Conclusions were preliminary, with small, heterogeneous patient groups. Migration into the graft, not deletion, may explain lost graft donor-reactive T cells.

After removal of 3 bases from V and 3 bases from J, the junction contained 6 bases not matched to a gene. Germline V gene sequence: CDR1 SGHVS, CDR2 FNYEAQ. The CDR3 runs 16 residues. The V and J genes are TRBV7-6 and TRBJ2-7, with TRBD1 matching 12 bases. The receptor was isolated from a human patient who received a liver transplant. Some T cells may possibly be graft donor cells. The material sequenced was CD8+ T cells from blood, taken at the 22-month timepoint. The CDR3 region is CASSLTGQGALYEQYF. The CDR3 DNA reads as TGTGCCAGCAGCTTGACGGGACAGGGGGCCCTCTACGAGCAGTACTTC.